The 29 T cell receptor beta chains presented below share a single source sample, sequenced in a study of blood T cell repertoires in COVID-19. The data were produced by immunoSEQ multiplex PCR, yet TCRdb's version contains in-frame clones alone and is incomplete. The table has almost 400,000 clones, over 85% seen once. Material: PBMCs or T cells enriched from blood (not recorded which). These receptors were obtained from a woman aged 30 to 39 who had recovered from COVID-19.

The chain employs TRBV4-2 and TRBJ1-6; no definite D call. Germline assignment: CDR1 LGHNA and CDR2 YNFKEQ. The CDR3 loop spans 18 amino acids. V was trimmed by 0 bases and J by 0 bases, leaving 12 bases between them. CDR3 coding DNA: TGTGCCAGCAGCCAAGAGGAGGTAGCCAGCTCCTATAATTCACCCCTCCACTTT. This sequence encodes CASSQEEVASSYNSPLHF.

This rearrangement joins TRBV19 to TRBJ1-5; TRBD1 matches at 7 bases. This CDR3 is 15 amino acids long. Losses at the gene ends were 7 bases for V and 4 bases for J; bases not matched to a gene: 10. In germline, CDR1 is LNHDA, CDR2 SQIVND (reference sequence). CDR3 sequence reads: CASKLADRPNQPQHF. As DNA, the CDR3 is TGTGCCAGTAAACTGGCGGACAGGCCAAATCAGCCCCAGCATTTT.

This chain joins TRBV24-1 and TRBJ2-3, with 7 bases aligning to TRBD1. Germline V gene lookup returns CDR1 KGHDR and CDR2 SFDVKD. The J segment lost 3 bases and the V segment lost 6 bases, leaving 5 bases of the junction unmatched. The CDR3 consists of 14 residues. The CDR3 is CATSLRGRTDTQYF. The CDR3 DNA reads as TGTGCCACCAGTCTGAGGGGGCGAACAGATACGCAGTATTTT.

This chain links TRBV9 with TRBJ2-5, with D perhaps matching TRBD1 (6 bases). The germline V gene has CDR1 SGDLS and CDR2 YYNGEE. Trimming stripped 0 bases from V and 5 bases from J, with 14 bases between. The CDR3 consists of 15 residues. CDR3 coding DNA: TGTGCCAGCAGCGTAGACAGGGAGAGAAGGGAGACCCAGTACTTC. Protein sequence: CASSVDRERRETQYF.

The chain links TRBV5-1 to TRBJ1-2, with 10 bases that match TRBD1. Germline V gene lookup returns CDR1 SGHRS and CDR2 YFSETQ. The junction had 7 bases not matched to a gene; V was cut back by 4 bases and J by 4 bases. The CDR3 length is 15 residues. The CDR3 region has the DNA TGCGCCAGCAGCGCTGGACAGGGGGTCCCCTATGGCTACACCTTC. It codes for CASSAGQGVPYGYTF.

The chain has TRBV6-5 and TRBJ1-2; 7 positions match TRBD1. In germline, CDR1 is MNHEY, CDR2 SVGAGI. V trimming: 5 bases; J trimming: 4 bases; junction bases outside the gene matches: 7. The length of the CDR3 is 14 residues. The CDR3 region has the DNA TGTGCCAGCAGTCCGGACAGGCGACGCTATGGCTACACCTTC. It is translated as CASSPDRRRYGYTF.

V gene TRBV9 combines with J gene TRBJ2-1, with a weak D call TRBD1 (5 bases). From germline, CDR1 is SGDLS and CDR2 YYNGEE. The CDR3 has 17 amino acids. Trimming cost V 0 bases and J 0 bases, with 13 bases left between them. CDR3 in DNA: TGTGCCAGCAGCGTAGAAGGGGTTCCGAGCTCCTACAATGAGCAGTTCTTC. Its protein product is CASSVEGVPSSYNEQFF.

The V gene is TRBV10-3, the J gene TRBJ2-3; 10 bases are a match to TRBD1. The CDR3 spans 17 residues. J lost 8 bases, V lost 0 bases, and 11 bases had no gene match. Germline loops: CDR1 ENHRY, CDR2 SYGVKD. DNA for the CDR3: TGTGCCATCAGTGAGTCGACGTTGGACAGGGGGAGTGGTACGCAGTATTTT. Protein product: CAISESTLDRGSGTQYF.

The chain joins TRBV9 to TRBJ1-2, with D maybe TRBD1 (5 bases). V lost 0 bases to trimming and J lost 4 bases, with 16 bases between them. This CDR3 spans 16 amino acids. In germline, CDR1 is SGDLS, CDR2 YYNGEE. The CDR3 sequence: CASSVEDGEGTYGYTF. DNA of the CDR3: TGTGCCAGCAGCGTAGAGGATGGGGAGGGGACCTATGGCTACACCTTC. Full variable domain (missing parts from reference TRBV9 and TRBJ1-2): DSGVTQTPKHLITATGQRVTLRCSPRSGDLSVYWYQQSLDQGLQFLIQYYNGEERAKGNILERFSAQQFPDLHSELNLSSLELGDSALYFCASSVEDGEGTYGYTFGSGTRLTVV.

This chain uses TRBV7-2 with TRBJ2-7; 10 bases are a match to TRBD2. The CDR3 length is 15 residues. V lost 5 bases and J lost 2; bases outside the gene matches: 6. The germline V gene encodes CDR1 SGHTA and CDR2 FQGNSA. CDR3 DNA: TGTGCCAGCAGCGAAAGCGGGGGGGCCCCCTACGAGCAGTACTTC. This translates into CASSESGGAPYEQYF.

The gene calls are TRBV6-4 and TRBJ1-2; TRBD1 might be the D (5 bases). The V end lost 3 bases, the J end lost 3 bases, and 14 bases lay between the germline ends. The CDR3 loop spans 15 amino acids. The germline V gene has CDR1 MRHNA and CDR2 SNTAGT. CDR3 in DNA: TGTGCCAGCAGTGAGGAGTCTTGGGGCGACTATGGCTACACCTTC. Amino acids: CASSEESWGDYGYTF.

The CDR3 nucleotides are TGCGCCAGCAGCTCCCTGACAGCCTACGAGCAGTACTTC. Translating it yields CASSSLTAYEQYF. The chain has TRBV5-1 and TRBJ2-7; D possibly corresponds to TRBD1 (5 bases). The V end lost 3 bases, the J end lost 2 bases, and 9 bases lay between the germline ends. The CDR3 is 13 residues long. CDR1 is SGHRS, CDR2 YFSETQ, per germline. Full variable domain (rest looked up from reference TRBV5-1 and TRBJ2-7): KAGVTQTPRYLIKTRGQQVTLSCSPISGHRSVSWYQQTPGQGLQFLFEYFSETQRNKGNFPGRFSGRQFSNSRSEMNVSTLELGDSALYLCASSSLTAYEQYFGPGTRLTVT.

This sequence joins TRBV10-1 and TRBJ2-7, with D maybe TRBD2 (6 bases). The V gene's germline CDR1 is WNHNN and CDR2 SYGVQD (reference sequence). The V and J ends lost 7 bases and 0 bases respectively, with 10 bases between them. This CDR3 spans 13 amino acids. The CDR3 protein is CASIGAGSYEQYF. For the CDR3, the DNA is TGCGCCAGCATCGGAGCGGGCTCCTACGAGCAGTACTTC.

The genes are TRBV5-4 and TRBJ2-5; a possible D gene is TRBD1 (6 bases). Germline loops: CDR1 SGHNT, CDR2 YYREEE (reference sequence). The V end was cut by 4 bases, the J end by 5 bases, with 12 bases between. The CDR3 has 13 residues. This chain's CDR3 is CASSADSQETQYF. The CDR3 region has the DNA TGTGCCAGCAGCGCGGACAGTCAGGAGACCCAGTACTTC.

Note on this clone: Additional DNA sequences in this sample encode the identical CDR3. This chain links TRBV5-1 with TRBJ1-1; the D gene is possibly TRBD1 (6 bases). V was trimmed by 4 bases and J by 1 base, leaving 11 bases between them. The germline V gene encodes CDR1 SGHRS and CDR2 YFSETQ. The CDR3 contains 14 residues. The CDR3 DNA reads TGCGCCAGCAGCAGAGGACAGTCGAACACTGAAGCTTTCTTT. It codes for CASSRGQSNTEAFF.

The chain recombines TRBV5-4 with TRBJ2-7; the match to TRBD2 covers 10 bases. Trimming took 4 bases from V and 7 from J; bases not matched to a gene: 8. The germline CDR1 and CDR2 sequences are SGHNT and YYREEE (reference sequence). The CDR3 totals 14 residues. Written as DNA, the CDR3 is TGTGCCAGCAGCACCCCGGGACTAGCGCGGGAGCAGTACTTC. Residues: CASSTPGLAREQYF. Using reference TRBV5-4 and TRBJ2-7 for the parts outside the CDR3, the full variable domain is ETGVTQSPTHLIKTRGQQVTLRCSSQSGHNTVSWYQQALGQGPQFIFQYYREEENGRGNFPPRFSGLQFPNYSSELNVNALELDDSALYLCASSTPGLAREQYFGPGTRLTVT.

This sequence joins TRBV11-3 and TRBJ2-7; 7 bases are shared with TRBD1. Germline V gene lookup returns CDR1 SGHNT and CDR2 YENEEA. CDR3 length: 15 residues. The V gene end was trimmed by 5 bases and the J gene end by 2 bases; junction bases not matched to a gene: 9. The CDR3 sequence is CASSLQGDETYEQYF. The CDR3 DNA reads TGTGCCAGCAGCCTGCAGGGGGATGAGACCTACGAGCAGTACTTC.

V gene TRBV12-3 or TRBV12-4 combines with J gene TRBJ1-1, with D uncertain. The CDR3 has 13 residues. Trimming took off 5 bases at V and 4 bases at J, with 11 bases between the two ends. CDR3 DNA: TGTGCCAGCAGTCCCCTTTCGGGCACTGAAGCTTTCTTT. It codes for CASSPLSGTEAFF.

The chain combines TRBV29-1 with TRBJ1-1; possible D gene TRBD1, 6 bases. CDR1 SQVTM and CDR2 ANQGSEA come from the germline V gene. The CDR3 runs 13 residues. Trimming cost V 4 bases and J 5 bases, with 14 bases left between them. For the CDR3, the DNA is TGCAGCGTTGCAAGGGGGGGTCCGACTGAAGCTTTCTTT. As protein: CSVARGGPTEAFF.

In its sample, this clone was seen once. The chain joins TRBV4-1 to TRBJ2-3, with D perhaps matching TRBD1 (5 bases). The CDR3 totals 15 residues. V lost 3 bases to trimming and J lost 2 bases, with 12 bases between them. Germline CDR1 reads MGHRA; CDR2 reads YSYEKL. CDR3 sequence (DNA): TGCGCCAGCAGCCATTTAGGCAGGGCCACAGATACGCAGTATTTT. Its translation is CASSHLGRATDTQYF.

This clone occurred a few times. V and J are TRBV7-9 and TRBJ1-1; D not resolved. Germline CDR1 is SEHNR and CDR2 is FQNEAQ (reference sequence). The CDR3 extends over 13 amino acids. V lost 1 base and J 6 bases, leaving 9 bases between the germline ends. CDR3 DNA sequence: TGTGCCAGCAGCTTAGTATCGACATCTGAAGCTTTCTTT. It encodes CASSLVSTSEAFF.

The V call is TRBV7-2, the J call TRBJ2-7, with a possible D match to TRBD2 (5 bases). The germline V and J ends were trimmed by 5 bases and 4 bases, with 12 bases remaining between them. The CDR3 runs to 13 residues. CDR1 and CDR2 (germline): SGHTA, FQGNSA. The CDR3, as DNA: TGTGCCAGCAGCAGTTCGGGGAAATACGAGCAGTACTTC. This translates into CASSSSGKYEQYF. Full variable domain (missing parts from reference TRBV7-2 and TRBJ2-7): GAGVSQSPSNKVTEKGKDVELRCDPISGHTALYWYRQSLGQGLEFLIYFQGNSAPDKSGLPSDRFSAERTGGSVSTLTIQRTQQEDSAVYLCASSSSGKYEQYFGPGTRLTVT.

The rearrangement uses TRBV24-1 and TRBJ1-5; TRBD1 matches 11 bases. Germline CDR1 KGHDR, CDR2 SFDVKD. V lost 3 bases to trimming and J lost 2 bases; unmatched junction nucleotides: 5. The CDR3 is 17 residues long. The CDR3, as DNA: TGTGCCACCAGTGATCCGGGACAGGGGGTGGGCAATCAGCCCCAGCATTTT. Amino acids: CATSDPGQGVGNQPQHF.

This sequence joins TRBV18 and TRBJ2-1, with D perhaps matching TRBD2 (6 bases). CDR1 is KGHSH, CDR2 LQKENI, per germline. CDR3 size: 11 residues. V lost 6 bases to trimming and J lost 10 bases, with 10 bases between them. The CDR3: CASSGGSEQFF. In nucleotides, the CDR3 is TGTGCCAGCTCGGGGGGTTCCGAGCAGTTCTTC.

The chain combines TRBV10-2 with TRBJ2-1; perhaps TRBD1 as D (6 bases). V was trimmed by 4 bases and J by 4 bases, leaving 14 bases between them. This CDR3 contains 15 residues. CDR1 and CDR2 (germline): WSHSY, SAAADI. CDR3 sequence reads: CASSALERGYNEQFF. In nucleotides, the CDR3 is TGCGCCAGCAGTGCGTTGGAGAGGGGGTACAATGAGCAGTTCTTC.

This chain links TRBV27 with TRBJ2-3, with D uncertain. This CDR3 is 13 amino acids long. Germline V gene sequence: CDR1 MNHEY, CDR2 SMNVEV (reference sequence). The germline V and J ends were trimmed by 8 bases and 1 base, with 10 bases remaining between them. This chain's CDR3 is CASLLTGTDTQYF. CDR3 DNA: TGTGCCAGCCTTCTTACGGGCACAGATACGCAGTATTTT.

The chain has TRBV7-9 and TRBJ2-7; 8 bases fit TRBD1. Germline CDR1 and CDR2: SEHNR and FQNEAQ (reference sequence). With V trimmed by 6 bases and J by 4 bases, 8 bases remained unmatched. This CDR3 has 14 amino acids. CDR3 region: CASSRGQGFYEQYF. In DNA form, the CDR3 reads TGTGCCAGCAGTCGTGGACAGGGATTTTACGAGCAGTACTTC.

This chain uses TRBV9 with TRBJ2-6, with a weak D call TRBD1 (6 bases). The CDR3 length is 18 residues. Germline lookup yields CDR1 SGDLS and CDR2 YYNGEE. CDR3 region: CPRQAVGPTGCGANVLTF. The CDR3 DNA reads TGTCCCCGACAGGCTGTGGGCCCGACAGGCTGTGGGGCCAACGTCCTGACTTTC. The complete variable domain, with remaining parts taken from reference TRBV9 and TRBJ2-6, reads DSGVTQTPKHLITATGQRVTLRCSPRSGDLSVYWYQQSLDQGLQFLIQYYNGEERAKGNILERFSAQQFPDLHSELNLSSLELGDSALYFCPRQAVGPTGCGANVLTFGAGSRLTVL.

V usage is TRBV21-1 and J usage is TRBJ2-4; the table's D call, TRBD2, has no DNA check behind it. TRBV21-1 is given as a pseudogene. There are 18 residues in the CDR3. CDR3 nucleotides: TGTGCCAGCAGCAAGGGAGTGTTTTTCCCCGTAGCCAAAAACATTCAGTACTTC. It yields the protein CASSKGVFFPVAKNIQYF.